Here is one T cell receptor beta chain with its context. It has no known antigen specificity. Base-call qualities are not available, and no considerably larger clone is one nucleotide away. TCRbeta CDR3 regions were amplified from genomic DNA by means of the immunoSEQ Assay, a bias-controlled multiplex PCR. In the paper's pipeline: Within the assay, amplification of reference gene primers was used to estimate how many nucleated cells each sample contained. Sequence reads were collapsed and filtered to measure the absolute abundance of every unique TCRbeta CDR3 rearrangement. For each sample, productive Simpson clonality was calculated as the square root of Simpson's diversity index across productive rearrangements. The table was pulled from immuneACCESS by TCRdb, which kept in-frame rearrangements only. Such tables lose some clones; where checked, under half of the loss comes from unresolved V genes, and the rest has no known cause. Clonal size and the V and J genes are those of that table, whereas D and trimming came from the DNA. This sample holds around 300,000 clones; approximately 91% were observed only once. The ten largest clones add up to roughly 9.1% of the sample.

Each collaborating institution followed its own protocols to collect whole blood in K2EDTA tubes. Collaborator samples were shipped for TCRbeta analysis as frozen whole blood, isolated PBMCs, or DNA extracted from either sample type. This entry comes from a study of blood T cell repertoires in COVID-19 (dated by TCRdb to about 2020). Turning to the overall study: Collaborator samples came from the United States, Italy and Spain and covered acute and convalescent phases of COVID-19. The material from the prospective study consisted of cDNA or gDNA derived from T cells, B-cell-depleted T cells, or PBMCs. Deeply sampled blood TCRbeta repertoires from subjects exposed to, actively infected with, or recovered from COVID-19 were included in the dataset. The repertoires were released in a freely available public database meant as a resource for research on the immune response to SARS-CoV-2. Samples were obtained from the ongoing ImmuneRACE study (first 160 participants) and from over a thousand subjects provided by 6 global collaborators. A de-identified subject ID, COVID-19 status, age in years and sex were almost always included in the sample metadata. Where available, HLA class I and class II types were obtained from metadata supplied by the sample provider rather than from assay-based typing. Here is what the overall study found, with its caveats: How much clinical and demographic metadata was included differed by source and by participant, and the metadata was provided uncurated.

Sequences were obtained from peripheral blood. This clonotype was sampled from a young man with active or convalescent COVID-19.

The CDR3 protein is CASSLPLIGQGMNTEAFF. Read as DNA, the sequence is TGCGCCAGCAGCTTGCCTCTTATAGGACAGGGGATGAACACTGAAGCTTTCTTT. Here the chain combines TRBV5-1 and TRBJ1-1, with 9 bases matching TRBD1. Germline trimming: 1 base from V, 0 bases from J; junction bases outside gene matches: 10. The CDR3, from cysteine to phenylalanine, totals 18 residues. Just the 54-base CDR3 DNA is kept, in frame starting at base 1. In the germline V gene, CDR1 corresponds to SGHRS and CDR2 to YFSETQ.